This T cell receptor beta chain was captured by sequencing in a study of T cells in Graves' hyperthyroidism and ophthalmopathy (dated by TCRdb to the late 2010s). In terms of the full investigation: Peripheral blood was sampled at the time of initial diagnosis, prior to any treatment. According to the paper, TCR Vbeta CDR3 sequencing was carried out on over 130 peripheral blood samples, which came from under 50 ophthalmopathy, 80 or so hyperthyroidism and roughly 17 progressor patients. The approximately 95 discovery patients were divided at random into training and test sets in a 7:3 ratio. After blood sampling, hyperthyroidism patients were treated with methimazole at a starting dose of 30 mg daily, and ophthalmopathy patients were treated with high-dose intravenous methylprednisolone. Prospective prediction of ophthalmopathy was tested in an independent validation cohort of some 19 hyperthyroidism patients and 17 patients who later progressed to ophthalmopathy. To identify distinguishing TCR V-J signatures, a discovery cohort of about 100 patients was used, comprising some 45 with Graves' ophthalmopathy and around 57 with stable Graves' hyperthyroidism. In addition, the study compared T-cell repertoires in thyroid tissue and in blood from over 5 Graves' hyperthyroidism patients.

CDR1 and CDR2, looked up from the germline V gene, are MNHNS and SASEGT. CDR3 length: 15 amino acids, cysteine to phenylalanine. The CDR3 DNA has 45 bases and is translated from base 1. V trim: 6 bases; J trim: 1 base; unmatched bases: 4. This clonotype has a count of ten or more. No cognate antigen has been identified for it. No base quality values were provided; no much bigger clone lies one nucleotide off. Ophthalmopathy patients had moderately to severely active disease, with a Clinical Activity Score of 3 or more, a NOSPECS grade of 4 or more, and a disease duration of less than 3 months. Exclusion was applied to patients with uncontrolled infections, other autoimmune diseases, pregnancy or lactation. Clinical symptoms, serum thyroxine and TRAb, thyroid ultrasound, and orbital computed tomography formed the basis for the diagnoses. PBMCs were isolated from 10 ml of fresh peripheral blood by Ficoll-Paque density gradient centrifugation. Total RNA was extracted with Trizol reagent, and quality was checked on an Agilent 2100 Bioanalyzer.

The TCR beta CDR3 regions were amplified from RNA transcripts. The first round of RT-PCR for the TCR CDR3 was performed with the HTBI primer set and the Qiagen OneStep RT-PCR kit. Libraries were constructed in a second round of multiplex PCR, after which size selection and purification were carried out. Libraries were sequenced paired-end with 100 bp reads on an Illumina HiSeq2000. As for how the authors treated the data: Raw data were processed with SOAPnuke, discarding reads with adapters, uncalled bases, mean Phred below 15, or no exact constant-primer or identifier match. High-quality paired reads were merged using COPE v1.2.5, and each unique nucleotide sequence was defined as a clonotype. Clonotypes were aligned to IMGT TRBV, TRBD and TRBJ reference segments using MiTCR v1.1. The analysis included only V-J combinations with a frequency above 0.0001, which together covered 98% to 99.2% of the repertoires. The TCS score was defined as F50 (clonal expansion) divided by E x V (chaos), with BLOSUM62-based TCRdist calculated between CDR3 peptides within each V-J. Welch's t-statistics and random forest reduced several hundred V-J features to 13, which were used in a naive Bayes classifier (R e1071). TCRdb reprocessing: public reads trimmed at Q25 with fastp, clones called with MiXCR, in-frame beta chains kept. All rows with the same CDR3 protein become a single entry with the most common DNA and genes. For this entry, the V and J calls and clone size follow TCRdb and not the study's own pipeline. The table for this sample lists almost 350,000 distinct CDR3 sequences; 15% to 20% of them were counted only once. The ten biggest clones cover 15% to 19% of the sample.

The study at large found these results: In validation, progression to ophthalmopathy was predicted by the model with 55% to 71% sensitivity and just over 72% specificity, a median of around 6.5 months before onset. A model built on a 13 V-J signature distinguished ophthalmopathy from stable hyperthyroidism, reaching 85% to 90% sensitivity and around 81% specificity in cross-validation and 80%/75% in testing. Sample size was not statistically predetermined, and investigators were not blinded to group allocation. Most expanded thyroid clonotypes (frequency above 0.001) were also found in blood, which suggests that blood repertoires may mirror thyroid immune responses.

The source material was blood. This TCR was sampled from a woman between 40 and 50 years old with Graves' ophthalmopathy. Rearrangement joined TRBV6-1 to TRBJ2-2; TRBD1 aligns with 8 central bases. The CDR3 amino acid sequence is: CASRPQGGNTGELFF. The nucleotide sequence reads as follows: TGTGCCAGCAGACCACAGGGGGGGAACACCGGGGAGCTGTTTTTT.